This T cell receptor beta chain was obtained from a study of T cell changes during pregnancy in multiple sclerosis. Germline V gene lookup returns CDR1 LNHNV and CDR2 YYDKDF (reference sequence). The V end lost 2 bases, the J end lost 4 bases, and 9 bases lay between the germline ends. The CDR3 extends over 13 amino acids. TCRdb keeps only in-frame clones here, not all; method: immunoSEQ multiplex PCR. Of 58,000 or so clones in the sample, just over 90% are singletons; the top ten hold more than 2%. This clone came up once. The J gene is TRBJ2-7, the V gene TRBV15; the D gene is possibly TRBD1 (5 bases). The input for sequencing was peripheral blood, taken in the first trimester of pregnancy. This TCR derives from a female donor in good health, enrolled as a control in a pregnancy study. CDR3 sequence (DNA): TGTGCCACCAGCAGATACCCAGGGTACGAGCAGTACTTC. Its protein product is CATSRYPGYEQYF.